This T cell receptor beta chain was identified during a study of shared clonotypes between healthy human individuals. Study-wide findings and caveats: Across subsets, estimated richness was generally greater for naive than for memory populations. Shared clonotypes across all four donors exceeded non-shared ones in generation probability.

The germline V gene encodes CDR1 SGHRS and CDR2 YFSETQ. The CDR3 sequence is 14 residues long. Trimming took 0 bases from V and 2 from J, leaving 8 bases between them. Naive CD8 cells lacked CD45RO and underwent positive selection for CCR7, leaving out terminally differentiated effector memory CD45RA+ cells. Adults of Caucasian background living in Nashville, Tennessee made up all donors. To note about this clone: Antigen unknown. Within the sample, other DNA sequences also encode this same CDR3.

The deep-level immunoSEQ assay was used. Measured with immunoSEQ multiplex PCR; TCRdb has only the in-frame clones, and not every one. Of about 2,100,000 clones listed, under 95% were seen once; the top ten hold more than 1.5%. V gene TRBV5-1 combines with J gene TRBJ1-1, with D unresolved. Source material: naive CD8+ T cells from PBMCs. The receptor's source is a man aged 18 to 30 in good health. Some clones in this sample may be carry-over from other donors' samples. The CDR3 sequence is CASSLGPGNTEAFF. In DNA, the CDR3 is TGCGCCAGCAGCTTGGGGCCAGGTAACACTGAAGCTTTCTTT. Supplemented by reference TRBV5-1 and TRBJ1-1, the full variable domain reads KAGVTQTPRYLIKTRGQQVTLSCSPISGHRSVSWYQQTPGQGLQFLFEYFSETQRNKGNFPGRFSGRQFSNSRSEMNVSTLELGDSALYLCASSLGPGNTEAFFGQGTRLTVV.